Here is one T cell receptor beta chain with its context. This clonotype was seen a handful of times. Which antigen it targets is not known. No much larger clone is present one base from it, and per-base qualities are unavailable. This entry belongs to a study of blood T cells in healthy people across ages (dated by TCRdb to between 2014 and 2017). Looking at the study overall: Template switching captured roughly one uniquely barcoded TCR beta cDNA molecule per two T cells in model experiments. The study measured age-related changes in TCR beta repertoire diversity using deep sequencing normalized with unique cDNA molecular identifiers. Donors were grouped into four age groups: young (average approximately 16 years), middle-aged (less than 40), aged (around 60) and long-lived (just over 80). To avoid experimental bias, donors of different ages were spread randomly across the sequencing lanes. The study analyzed two additional independent replicas of 1 million unique cDNA reads from the same blood draw for two donors, one aged 18 to 30 and one aged 80 or older.

The library relied on 5' RACE. Data came from an Illumina HiSeq 2500. The second PCR ran for about 7 to 11 cycles and used a J-beta primer mix along with a sample-barcoded 5' primer. A template-switch 5' adaptor carrying 12 random nucleotides introduced a unique molecular identifier onto each TCR beta cDNA molecule. Each sample yielded at least 3 million CDR3-containing paired-end reads. All of the RNA was converted into first-strand cDNA using the Mint cDNA synthesis kit, with a TRBC-specific oligonucleotide serving as the primer. Following uracil-DNA glycosylase treatment, all cDNA underwent a first 18-cycle PCR with the universal primers M1SS and BC2_uni_R. The paper's data handling went like this. Each sample was normalized by randomly selecting 1 million high-quality reads, each carrying a distinct molecular identifier. Reads with shared molecular identifiers were discarded instead of being binned into consensus sequences. MiTCR, run with a Q25 quality threshold and the strictest error-elimination algorithm, handled CDR3 identification, clonotype clustering and error correction. A nonparametric unseen species model with Euler transformation was used to estimate lower-bound total TCR beta diversity. Through fastp at Q25 and MiXCR, TCRdb rebuilt clones from the public reads, retaining in-frame beta chains. Under each unique CDR3 protein, matching rows form one entry showing the most common genes and DNA. The V and J calls come from TCRdb's annotation, not from the publication. The sample contains some 710,000 distinct CDR3 sequences, 35% to 50% of them found a single time. 15% to 20% of the sample goes to the ten largest clones.

Broad study findings and their caveats: As age increased, observed TCR beta diversity per million T cells dropped in a roughly linear way, and a significant reduction was already evident by age 40. Observed TCR beta diversity correlated strongly with the percentage of naive T cells measured by flow cytometry. Donor CMV infection status was unknown, potentially confounding age-related changes in expanded clonotypes. Conclusive comparison of naive and antigen-experienced compartments was prevented by the profiling of bulk unsorted PBMCs. Total diversity estimates from one million sequenced T cells were considered lower bounds and underestimates. Compared with the aged group, the long-lived group had more naive CD4+ T cells, fewer expanded clones and increased TCR diversity, a pattern suggesting age selection.

The donors were roughly 40 Caucasian individuals from Russia, aged roughly 6 to 100 years, who were systemically healthy. Each donor gave around 9.5 milliliters of peripheral blood, collected into EDTA-treated Vacutainer tubes. Ficoll-Paque density-gradient centrifugation was used to isolate PBMCs, with at least 6.5 million per sample. Trizol reagent was used to extract total RNA from the PBMCs, yielding at least 5 micrograms per sample. For every donor, an aliquot of PBMCs went through flow cytometry to measure the percentages of naive CD45RAhigh/CD27high T cells. The sequence came from a man of 80 years or more in good health. Sequences were obtained from blood.

The CDR3 protein: CASSLGPRDNEKLFF. The DNA reads as follows: TGCGCCAGCAGCTTGGGACCCAGGGATAATGAAAAACTGTTTTTT. Recombination linked TRBV5-1 to TRBJ1-4; TRBD1 is possibly the D segment (5 matching bases). A distance of 10 bases separates the germline ends of V and J, which lose 0 bases and 4 bases respectively. The CDR3 sequence holds 15 residues, the cysteine and phenylalanine included. Just CDR3 DNA is preserved here, 45 bases in frame from base 1. The germline V gene gives CDR1 as SGHRS and CDR2 as YFSETQ.